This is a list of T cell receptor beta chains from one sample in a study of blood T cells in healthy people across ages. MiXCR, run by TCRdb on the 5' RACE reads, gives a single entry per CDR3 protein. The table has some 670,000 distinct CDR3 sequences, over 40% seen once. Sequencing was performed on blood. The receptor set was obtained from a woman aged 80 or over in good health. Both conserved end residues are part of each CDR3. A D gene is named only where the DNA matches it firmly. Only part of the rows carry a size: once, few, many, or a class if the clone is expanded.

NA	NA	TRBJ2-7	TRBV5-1	CASSAGTPDYEQYF	TGCGCCAGCAGTGCCGGGACACCTGACTACGAGCAGTACTTC
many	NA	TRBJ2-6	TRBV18	CASEVTYGANVLTF	TGTGCCAGCGAGGTGACATATGGGGCCAACGTCCTGACTTTC
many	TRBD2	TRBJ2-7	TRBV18	CASSPGLPIYEQYF	TGTGCCAGCTCACCGGGACTACCTATTTACGAGCAGTACTTC
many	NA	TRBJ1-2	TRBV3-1	CASSPPEGYGYTF	TGTGCCAGCAGCCCCCCTGAGGGGTATGGCTACACCTTC
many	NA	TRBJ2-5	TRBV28	CASSFVGFGETQYF	TGTGCCAGCAGTTTTGTAGGGTTCGGCGAGACCCAGTACTTC
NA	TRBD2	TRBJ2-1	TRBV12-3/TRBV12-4	CASSGNLAGGLQFF	TGTGCCAGCAGTGGAAATCTAGCGGGGGGGCTACAGTTCTTC
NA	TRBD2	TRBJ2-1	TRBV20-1	CSASGPRGGQFF	TGCAGTGCTAGCGGCCCCCGGGGGGGGCAGTTCTTC
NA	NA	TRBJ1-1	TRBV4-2	CASSQEGRTANTEAFF	TGTGCCAGCAGCCAAGAAGGACGGACAGCGAACACTGAAGCTTTCTTT
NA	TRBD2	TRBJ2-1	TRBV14	CASSHPGQRLAGGMNEQFF	TGTGCCAGCAGCCATCCGGGACAGAGACTAGCGGGGGGGATGAATGAGCAGTTCTTC
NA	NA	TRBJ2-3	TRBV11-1	CASSSEAGRADTDTQYF	TGTGCCAGCAGCTCAGAGGCGGGACGAGCGGACACAGATACGCAGTATTTT
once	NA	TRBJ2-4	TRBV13	CASSLEFGGLGTAKNIQYF	TGTGCCAGCAGCTTAGAGTTCGGGGGGCTGGGAACGGCCAAAAACATTCAGTACTTC
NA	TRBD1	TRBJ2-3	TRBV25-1	CASSESGTADSTDTQYF	TGTGCCAGCAGTGAATCGGGGACAGCAGATTCCACAGATACGCAGTATTTT
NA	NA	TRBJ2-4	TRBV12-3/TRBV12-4	CASSPWDKIAKNIQYF	TGTGCCAGCAGTCCTTGGGACAAGATAGCCAAAAACATTCAGTACTTC
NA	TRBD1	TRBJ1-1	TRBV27	CASSLRGWGQIVKNTEAFF	TGTGCCAGCAGTTTAAGGGGTTGGGGACAGATAGTAAAAAACACTGAAGCTTTCTTT
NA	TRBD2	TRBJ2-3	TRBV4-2	CASSQDHGGGISTDTQYF	TGTGCCAGCAGCCAAGATCATGGCGGGGGAATTAGCACAGATACGCAGTATTTT
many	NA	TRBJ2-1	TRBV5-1	CASSLNGEQFF	TGCGCCAGCAGCTTGAATGGGGAGCAGTTCTTC
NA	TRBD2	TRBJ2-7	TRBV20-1	CSASTGTSVIYEQYF	TGCAGTGCTAGCACCGGGACTAGCGTGATCTACGAGCAGTACTTC
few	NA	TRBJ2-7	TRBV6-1	CASRSVDRSYEQYF	TGTGCCAGCAGATCGGTCGACAGATCCTACGAGCAGTACTTC
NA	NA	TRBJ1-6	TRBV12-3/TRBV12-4	CASSSDSAILALHF	TGTGCCAGCAGTTCGGACAGTGCAATTTTAGCCCTCCACTTT
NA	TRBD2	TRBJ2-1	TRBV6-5	CASSYRTSGTTRTEQFF	TGTGCCAGCAGTTACAGGACATCAGGGACTACCCGAACTGAGCAGTTCTTC
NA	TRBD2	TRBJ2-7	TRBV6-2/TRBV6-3	CASSPSGSISYEQYF	TGTGCCAGCAGTCCGAGCGGGAGTATCTCCTACGAGCAGTACTTC
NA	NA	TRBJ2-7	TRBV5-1	CASSPRGAGTLYEQYF	TGCGCCAGCAGCCCTAGGGGCGCGGGGACTTTATACGAGCAGTACTTC
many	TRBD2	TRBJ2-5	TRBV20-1	CSASPGLAVPGTQYF	TGCAGTGCTAGTCCTGGACTAGCGGTACCGGGGACCCAGTACTTC
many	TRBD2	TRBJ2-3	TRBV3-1	CASSPTGLARLGTQYF	TGTGCCAGCAGCCCCACGGGACTAGCCCGTCTGGGTACGCAGTATTTT
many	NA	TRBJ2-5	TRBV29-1	CSLRSPLETQYF	TGCAGCCTACGAAGCCCTTTGGAGACCCAGTACTTC
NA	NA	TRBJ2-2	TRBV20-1	CSASLAGTGELFF	TGCAGTGCTAGCCTTGCAGGGACCGGGGAGCTGTTTTTT
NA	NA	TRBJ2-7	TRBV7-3	CASSSTPGGALNEQYF	TGTGCCAGCAGTTCTACCCCTGGCGGGGCCCTCAATGAGCAGTACTTC
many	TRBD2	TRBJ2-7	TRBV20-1	CSAREISGNSYEQYF	TGCAGTGCTAGAGAGATTAGCGGGAACTCCTACGAGCAGTACTTC
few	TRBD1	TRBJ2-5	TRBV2	CASSGTGNVQETQYF	TGTGCCAGCAGTGGGACAGGGAATGTCCAAGAGACCCAGTACTTC
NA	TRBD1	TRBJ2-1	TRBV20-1	CSAIHGQGGPNEQFF	TGCAGTGCTATCCACGGACAGGGTGGACCAAATGAGCAGTTCTTC
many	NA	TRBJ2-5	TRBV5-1	CASSLGQGQETQYF	TGTGCCAGCAGTTTGGGACAAGGCCAAGAGACCCAGTACTTC
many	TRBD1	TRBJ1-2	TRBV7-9	CASSPRQGYYGYTF	TGTGCCAGCAGCCCTCGACAGGGGTACTATGGCTACACCTTC
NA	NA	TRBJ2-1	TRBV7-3	CASSFMDSSYNEQFF	TGTGCCAGCAGCTTCATGGACAGCTCCTACAATGAGCAGTTCTTC
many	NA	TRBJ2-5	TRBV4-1	CASSPVAESGTQYF	TGCGCCAGCAGCCCCGTCGCCGAAAGTGGGACCCAGTACTTC
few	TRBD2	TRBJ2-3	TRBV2	CASRTSGGVGTQYF	TGTGCCAGCAGGACTAGCGGGGGGGTAGGTACGCAGTATTTT
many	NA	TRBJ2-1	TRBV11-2	CASVTDSYNEQFF	TGTGCCAGCGTAACGGATTCCTACAATGAGCAGTTCTTC
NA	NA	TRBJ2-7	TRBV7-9	CASSPSRDFSYEQYF	TGTGCCAGCAGCCCATCTCGGGACTTTTCCTACGAGCAGTACTTC
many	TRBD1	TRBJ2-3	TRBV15	CATSWTGRTDTQYF	TGTGCCACCAGCTGGACAGGGCGCACAGATACGCAGTATTTT
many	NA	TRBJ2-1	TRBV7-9	CASSSLEGEAGGSYNEQFF	TGTGCCAGCAGCTCCCTAGAAGGGGAGGCAGGGGGCTCCTACAATGAGCAGTTCTTC
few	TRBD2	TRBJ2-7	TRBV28	CASSFPPSGRSSYNEQYF	TGTGCCAGCAGTTTCCCCCCTAGCGGAAGGAGCTCCTACAATGAGCAGTACTTC
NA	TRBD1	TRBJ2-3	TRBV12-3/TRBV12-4	CASSLGTGKTLSADTQYF	TGTGCCAGCAGTTTAGGGACAGGGAAAACACTTAGCGCAGATACGCAGTATTTT
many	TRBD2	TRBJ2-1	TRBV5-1	CASSFIRLAGGSGDEQFF	TGCGCCAGCAGCTTCATTCGACTAGCGGGAGGGTCCGGTGATGAGCAGTTCTTC
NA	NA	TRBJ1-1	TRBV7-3	CASSPSVIREASPEAFF	TGTGCCAGCAGCCCTTCCGTCATCAGGGAGGCAAGCCCTGAAGCTTTCTTT
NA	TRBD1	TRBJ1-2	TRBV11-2	CASSLSQGRGGYTF	TGTGCCAGCAGCTTATCACAGGGGCGGGGTGGCTACACCTTC
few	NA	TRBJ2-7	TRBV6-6	CASSPQGWHEQYF	TGTGCCAGCAGTCCACAGGGATGGCACGAGCAGTACTTC
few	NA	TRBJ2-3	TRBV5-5	CASSFMGATDTQYF	TGTGCCAGCAGCTTCATGGGGGCCACAGATACGCAGTATTTT
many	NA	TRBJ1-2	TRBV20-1	CSAALGRPYGYTF	TGCAGTGCTGCTCTCGGGAGGCCCTATGGCTACACCTTC
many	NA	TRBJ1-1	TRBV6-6	CASRQGGRTEAFF	TGTGCCAGCAGGCAAGGGGGGAGGACTGAAGCTTTCTTT
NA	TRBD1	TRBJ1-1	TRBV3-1	CASSHLDRATSEAFF	TGTGCCAGCAGCCACCTCGACAGGGCAACGTCTGAAGCTTTCTTT
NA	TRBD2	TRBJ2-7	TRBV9	CASSTLAGGYNEQYF	TGTGCCAGCAGCACACTAGCGGGGGGGTACAATGAGCAGTACTTC
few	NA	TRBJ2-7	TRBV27	CASNPANSYEQYF	TGTGCCAGCAATCCAGCGAACTCCTACGAGCAGTACTTC
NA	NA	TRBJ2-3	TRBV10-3	CAIRGGEGTDTQYF	TGTGCCATCAGGGGGGGCGAGGGCACAGATACGCAGTATTTT
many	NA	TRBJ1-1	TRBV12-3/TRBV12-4	CASSLGGRMNTEAFF	TGTGCCAGCAGTTTGGGGGGTCGGATGAACACTGAAGCTTTCTTT
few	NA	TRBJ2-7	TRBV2	CASRGHQSILEQYF	TGTGCCAGCAGGGGACACCAAAGTATTCTCGAGCAGTACTTC
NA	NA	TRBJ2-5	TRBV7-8	CAGKRLWAEQETQYF	TGTGCCGGGAAGAGGCTGTGGGCAGAACAAGAGACCCAGTACTTC
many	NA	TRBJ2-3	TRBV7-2	CASSLRVEDTQYF	TGTGCCAGCAGCTTGCGGGTGGAGGATACGCAGTATTTT